A single sample is the source of the 7 T cell receptor beta chains below, sequenced in a study of T cells after yellow fever vaccination. TCRdb reanalysed the 5' RACE reads using MiXCR and keeps one entry per CDR3 protein. This sample has some 320,000 distinct CDR3 sequences; roughly 4.3% occur once, and the top ten carry 20% to 25%. The sample was PBMCs, taken 5 days after the yellow fever booster vaccination. These receptors were obtained from a man between 18 and 35 years old who received the YFV17D yellow fever vaccine.

This sequence joins TRBV30 and TRBJ1-5, with D perhaps TRBD1 (6 bases). CDR1 is GTSNPN and CDR2 is SVGIG in the germline V gene (reference sequence). There are 13 residues in the CDR3. V was cut by 3 bases and J by 3 bases, with 9 bases left in between. The DNA for the CDR3 is TGTGCCTGGAGCCGACAGGTCAATCAGCCCCAGCATTTT. Its protein product is CAWSRQVNQPQHF.

This clonotype occurred a few times. The chain has TRBV15 and TRBJ1-5, with a possible D match to TRBD1 (5 bases). V was trimmed by 0 bases and J by 11 bases, leaving 20 bases between them. This CDR3 comprises 16 residues. CDR1 LNHNV and CDR2 YYDKDF come from the germline V gene (reference sequence). This CDR3 is CATSRDGNPGRGAQHF. CDR3 in DNA: TGTGCCACCAGCAGAGATGGGAACCCGGGCCGGGGGGCCCAGCATTTT.

There are a few counts of this clonotype. This chain uses TRBV28 with TRBJ1-5; TRBD1 agrees at 8 bases. The CDR3 length is 16 residues. Germline assignment: CDR1 MDHEN and CDR2 SYDVKM. The V segment lost 7 bases and the J segment 6 bases; nucleotides outside the gene matches: 14. The CDR3 DNA follows: TGTGCCAGCACCTCAGGGGGCTTTGCGTCGGGTCAGCCCCAGCATTTT. Its protein is CASTSGGFASGQPQHF.

This clonotype was counted a few times. The chain combines TRBV9 with TRBJ2-3; D not resolved. V was pared by 4 bases and J by 6 bases, with 15 bases between. The CDR3 consists of 14 residues. CDR1 SGDLS and CDR2 YYNGEE come from the germline V gene. Written as DNA, the CDR3 is TGTGCCAGCAGCCGAATTATGAGAGGTGATACGCAGTATTTT. Residues: CASSRIMRGDTQYF.

This clonotype was seen only a few times. This chain links TRBV4-1 with TRBJ1-5; D is undetermined. The V gene's germline CDR1 is MGHRA and CDR2 YSYEKL. The germline V and J ends were trimmed by 0 bases and 8 bases, with 17 bases remaining between them. The CDR3 length is 16 residues. The CDR3: CASSQDARLVEKPQHF. The CDR3 DNA sequence: TGCGCCAGCAGCCAAGATGCCAGGTTAGTGGAAAAGCCCCAGCATTTT.

The table lists this clonotype with many counts. This chain joins TRBV7-9 and TRBJ2-4; D uncertain. Germline-derived CDR1 and CDR2 are SEHNR and FQNEAQ (reference sequence). The V end was cut by 3 bases, the J end by 7 bases, with 7 bases between. The CDR3 is made up of 12 amino acids. CDR3 bases: TGTGCCAGCAGCTTCGGTCCCAACATTCAGTACTTC. Translation: CASSFGPNIQYF.

This clonotype showed up just a few times. The chain is built from TRBV5-8 and TRBJ2-1; 8 bases fit TRBD1. The CDR3 is 14 amino acids. With V trimmed by 3 bases and J by 6 bases, 5 bases remained unmatched. Germline-derived CDR1 and CDR2 are SGHTS and YDEGEE. The CDR3 region is CASSSRDRFNEQFF. In DNA form, the CDR3 reads TGTGCCAGCAGCTCCCGGGACAGGTTCAATGAGCAGTTCTTC.